Listed below are T cell receptor beta chains from one sample, sequenced in a study of blood T cell repertoires in COVID-19. The data were produced by immunoSEQ multiplex PCR, yet TCRdb's version contains in-frame clones alone and is incomplete. The repertoire holds approximately 150,000 clones, with approximately 90% as singletons. Sequenced sample: peripheral blood. These receptors originate from a woman aged 45-59 years with active or convalescent COVID-19. Each CDR3 is given with its conserved first and last residue. A D gene is named only where the DNA matches it firmly. Clone size is stated in some rows and not others, as once, few, many or a class when expanded.

V,J,D,size,CDR3,DNA
TRBV19,TRBJ2-2,TRBD1,.,CASSPRLGQGSGELFF,TGTGCCAGTAGCCCTAGGCTGGGACAGGGTTCCGGGGAGCTGTTTTTT
TRBV14,TRBJ2-5,TRBD2,.,CASSPGLEDQETQYF,TGTGCCAGCAGTCCGGGACTAGAGGATCAAGAGACCCAGTACTTC
TRBV4-3,TRBJ2-2,.,.,CASSQSRAGEDGELFF,TGCGCCAGCAGCCAATCTAGGGCAGGGGAAGACGGGGAGCTGTTTTTT
TRBV27,TRBJ2-5,TRBD2,.,CASSSFSGGGETQYF,TGTGCCAGCAGTTCCTTCTCGGGAGGGGGGGAGACCCAGTACTTC
TRBV29-1,TRBJ2-3,TRBD1,.,CSVSDRGADTQYF,TGCAGCGTTTCGGACAGGGGGGCAGATACGCAGTATTTT
TRBV20-1,TRBJ1-2,TRBD1,.,CSARTGAGYTF,TGCAGTGCTCGGACAGGGGCTGGCTACACCTTC
TRBV12-3/TRBV12-4,TRBJ2-2,.,.,CASSFVGGGELFF,TGTGCCAGCAGTTTTGTTGGCGGCGGGGAGCTGTTTTTT
TRBV7-2,TRBJ2-1,TRBD2,.,CASSLGTSGGLGEQFF,TGTGCCAGCAGCTTGGGGACTAGCGGGGGTTTAGGGGAGCAGTTCTTC
TRBV7-2,TRBJ2-2,.,.,CASSPPPLNTGELFF,TGTGCCAGCAGCCCCCCTCCCCTGAACACCGGGGAGCTGTTTTTT
TRBV6-5,TRBJ1-1,.,.,CATLGEGNTEAFF,TGTGCCACCCTCGGGGAAGGAAACACTGAAGCTTTCTTT
TRBV6-6,TRBJ1-4,.,.,CASRQQATNEKLFF,TGTGCCAGCAGACAACAGGCAACTAATGAAAAACTGTTTTTT
TRBV7-2,TRBJ2-7,.,.,CASSFLAPTGPTKDEQYF,TGTGCCAGCAGCTTCCTAGCTCCGACAGGACCTACTAAGGACGAGCAGTACTTC
TRBV12-3/TRBV12-4,TRBJ1-2,.,.,CASSFGVGYTF,TGTGCCAGCAGTTTCGGGGTCGGCTACACCTTC
TRBV30,TRBJ2-5,.,.,CAWSVGGGHQETQYF,TGTGCCTGGAGTGTGGGGGGGGGACATCAAGAGACCCAGTACTTC
TRBV6-2/TRBV6-3,TRBJ2-6,.,.,CASSYLMGSGISGANVLTF,TGTGCCAGCAGTTACTTAATGGGTAGCGGAATCTCTGGGGCCAACGTCCTGACTTTC
TRBV11-3,TRBJ2-1,.,.,CASSYGFRGNEQFF,TGTGCCAGCAGCTACGGATTCAGGGGTAATGAGCAGTTCTTC
TRBV6-2/TRBV6-3,TRBJ2-4,.,.,CASSSARRGEENIQYF,TGTGCCAGCAGCTCCGCCCGTAGGGGTGAGGAAAACATTCAGTACTTC
TRBV4-2,TRBJ1-4,.,.,CASSQEGAGLSSEKLFF,TGTGCCAGCAGCCAAGAAGGGGCGGGACTCTCCAGTGAAAAACTGTTTTTT
TRBV7-2,TRBJ2-5,TRBD1,.,CASSRTGGAETQYF,TGTGCCAGCAGCCGGACAGGGGGAGCGGAGACCCAGTACTTC
TRBV6-5,TRBJ1-5,TRBD1,.,CASKGQGVQQPQHF,TGTGCCAGCAAGGGACAGGGGGTCCAGCAGCCCCAGCATTTT
TRBV4-1,TRBJ1-6,.,.,CASSSQSRGSYNSPLHF,TGCGCCAGCAGCTCCCAATCCCGGGGAAGTTATAATTCACCCCTCCACTTT
TRBV5-4,TRBJ1-2,.,once,CASSSHIEGGALGYTF,TGTGCCAGCAGCTCCCACATCGAGGGGGGGGCCCTCGGCTACACCTTC
TRBV7-2,TRBJ1-2,TRBD1,once,CASSAGQGPNYGYTF,TGTGCCAGCAGCGCCGGACAGGGACCTAACTATGGCTACACCTTC
TRBV19,TRBJ1-1,.,.,CASSIRGGGTEAFF,TGTGCCAGTAGTATCCGTGGGGGGGGCACTGAAGCTTTCTTT
TRBV11-2,TRBJ1-3,TRBD1,.,CASSLTSGGFSGNTIYF,TGTGCCAGCAGCTTAACCTCAGGGGGGTTCTCTGGAAACACCATATATTTT
TRBV30,TRBJ1-4,TRBD1,once,CAWRRQGGEKLFF,TGTGCCTGGAGACGACAGGGGGGTGAAAAACTGTTTTTT
TRBV5-4,TRBJ2-2,.,.,CASSLVAGELFF,TGTGCCAGCAGCTTGGTAGCCGGGGAGCTGTTTTTT
TRBV7-2,TRBJ1-2,TRBD1,.,CASSSDRDHGYTF,TGTGCCAGCAGCTCCGACAGGGACCATGGCTACACCTTC
TRBV5-1,TRBJ1-2,TRBD1,.,CASSSGQGGDYGYTF,TGCGCCAGCAGCTCTGGACAGGGAGGGGACTATGGCTACACCTTC
TRBV19,TRBJ1-6,TRBD1,.,CASSALGEGAGYNSPLHF,TGTGCCAGTAGTGCCCTGGGCGAGGGGGCCGGCTATAATTCACCCCTCCACTTT
TRBV2,TRBJ2-5,TRBD1,few,CASSELQGETQYF,TGTGCCAGCAGTGAACTACAGGGGGAGACCCAGTACTTC
TRBV6-4,TRBJ2-1,TRBD1,.,CASSRDRDDEQFF,TGTGCCAGCAGTAGGGACAGGGACGATGAGCAGTTCTTC
TRBV20-1,TRBJ1-1,.,.,CSASLNTEAFF,TGCAGTGCTAGCTTGAACACTGAAGCTTTCTTT
TRBV10-3,TRBJ2-2,.,.,CAIPGADTGELFF,TGTGCCATCCCAGGGGCGGACACCGGGGAGCTGTTTTTT
TRBV9,TRBJ2-7,.,.,CASSPLQGPYEQYF,TGTGCCAGCAGCCCGCTCCAGGGCCCCTACGAGCAGTACTTC
TRBV7-9,TRBJ2-3,.,once,CASRLPGVSTDTQYF,TGTGCCAGCAGACTACCGGGAGTAAGCACAGATACGCAGTATTTT
TRBV4-3,TRBJ1-1,TRBD1,.,CASSQVHRGTEAFF,TGCGCCAGCAGCCAAGTTCACAGGGGCACTGAAGCTTTCTTT
TRBV25-1,TRBJ1-2,TRBD1,.,CATRGTGINYGYTF,TGTGCCACCAGGGGGACAGGGATAAACTATGGCTACACCTTC
TRBV19,TRBJ1-2,TRBD1,.,CASSVDRILYGYTF,TGTGCCAGTAGTGTGGACAGGATCCTCTATGGCTACACCTTC
TRBV29-1,TRBJ2-7,.,.,CSDDGLEYYEQYF,TGCAGCGACGATGGGTTGGAGTACTACGAGCAGTACTTC
TRBV19,TRBJ1-2,.,.,CASTPRPNYGYTF,TGTGCCAGTACTCCCCGTCCTAACTATGGCTACACCTTC
TRBV7-9,TRBJ1-1,.,.,CASSFVPGYEAFF,TGTGCCAGCAGCTTCGTACCGGGATATGAAGCTTTCTTT
TRBV29-1,TRBJ1-1,.,once,CSVATGHSLDTEAFF,TGCAGCGTTGCTACGGGACATTCATTGGACACTGAAGCTTTCTTT
TRBV5-3,TRBJ1-2,.,.,CASWSGVGYTF,TGTGCCAGCTGGTCAGGGGTCGGCTACACCTTC
TRBV19,TRBJ1-2,.,.,CASSIGQGNYGYTF,TGTGCCAGTAGTATAGGGCAGGGAAACTATGGCTACACCTTC